This TCR beta chain originates from a study of CD8 T cells in Susac syndrome. Notes on the study in general: In TEMRA cells and active patients, CD8+ clonal expansion in Susac reached its peak.

CD8+ and CD4+ T cells taken from blood had their TCR beta sequenced. Negative isolation yielded CD8+ and CD4+ T cells; FACS enriched TEMRA cells. Reverse transcription of roughly 0.5 to 1 ug RNA was carried out with random hexamers. Amplification of TCR beta CDR3 across 54 Vbeta and 13 Jbeta was performed with immunoSEQ multiplex PCR. TCRdb fed the immunoSEQ multiplex PCR reads into MiXCR, producing one record per CDR3 protein. The sample includes roughly 100,000 distinct CDR3 sequences, approximately 94% of them seen just once. In the case of this clonotype: Its specificity is unknown.

CDR1 MGHRA and CDR2 YSYEKL come from the germline V gene. V shed 4 bases, J shed 7 bases, and the junction held 21 bases outside the gene matches. This CDR3 region has 20 residues. The V gene is TRBV4-1, the J gene TRBJ2-1, with TRBD2 matching 11 bases. The clonotype comes from a human donor with Susac syndrome. The material sequenced was CD8+ T cells from PBMCs. The chain's CDR3 is CASSPAGTPSQTSGENEQFF. The CDR3 DNA is TGCGCCAGCAGCCCCGCCGGGACTCCGAGCCAGACTAGCGGGGAGAATGAGCAGTTCTTC.